This T cell receptor beta chain was sequenced in a study of blood T cell repertoires in COVID-19. Study as a whole: Both acute and convalescent COVID-19 samples were obtained from the United States, Italy and Spain. The analysed material was cDNA or gDNA that came from T cells, B-cell-depleted T cells, or PBMCs.

Original handling: Nucleated cell counts were estimated from reference gene primer amplification. The assay was immunoSEQ multiplex PCR, and TCRdb's table has in-frame clones only and misses some. The V and J calls and the clone size are those of that table, but D and trimming were determined from the DNA. The sample lists a few hundred thousand clones, around 84% seen once, with 4% to 6% in the top ten. V lost 1 base, J lost 6 bases, and 8 bases stayed unmatched. The CDR3 has 15 amino acids. The germline V gene encodes CDR1 LNHDA and CDR2 SQIVND (reference sequence). The chain joins TRBV19 to TRBJ1-2; TRBD1 agrees at 7 bases. This receptor was taken from a woman in her sixties or seventies who had recovered from COVID-19. Sequencing was done on a sample of peripheral blood. CDR3 sequence (DNA): TGTGCCAGTAGTATAGGGATACAGGGGATGAATGGCTACACCTTC. This sequence encodes CASSIGIQGMNGYTF.